The 16 T cell receptor beta chains listed next were all sequenced from one sample in a study of T cell repertoires in cytomegalovirus infection. The antigens for these receptors are not known. Each CDR3 protein gets one entry after TCRdb re-called the reads with MiXCR. The sample holds some 800,000 distinct CDR3 sequences, under 35% seen once. The sample was cultured CD8+ T cells from PBMCs, taken from culture after CMV antigen stimulation. The source is a human donor in good health (CMV status not recorded). Some clones in this sample may be carry-over from other donors' samples.

V is TRBV7-9 and J is TRBJ2-3; 7 bases map to TRBD1. Germline CDR1 SEHNR, CDR2 FQNEAQ (reference sequence). There are 16 residues in the CDR3. V dropped 5 bases and J dropped 2; count of bases not matched to a gene: 10. The CDR3 here is CASSGWTGLSTDTQYF. In DNA form, the CDR3 reads TGTGCCAGCAGCGGTTGGACAGGCCTTTCCACAGATACGCAGTATTTT.

The CDR3 bases are TGTGCCAGCGGAAGGGGGATGGACGACGGGGAGCTGTTTTTT. Its protein product is CASGRGMDDGELFF. This chain links TRBV6-2 or TRBV6-3 with TRBJ2-2; tentative D call: TRBD1 (6 bases). There are 14 residues in the CDR3. The V gene lost 8 bases and the J gene lost 7 bases, with 17 bases spanning the gap. Germline CDR1 MNHEY, CDR2 SVGEGT.

V is TRBV12-3 or TRBV12-4 and J is TRBJ2-1; 9 nucleotides agree with TRBD2. V was clipped by 3 bases and J by 4 bases; unmatched bases: 4. The CDR3 extends over 15 amino acids. In DNA form, the CDR3 reads TGTGCCAGCAGTTTTAGCGGGGGTCGTTACAATGAGCAGTTCTTC. Protein product: CASSFSGGRYNEQFF.

This clonotype was observed at least ten times. The rearrangement uses TRBV7-8 and TRBJ2-3, with no clear D. This CDR3 is 14 amino acids long. Between the trimmed V and J ends, which lost 0 bases and 1 base, there was a span of 5 bases. Germline V gene lookup returns CDR1 SGHVS and CDR2 FQNEAQ. CDR3 in DNA: TGTGCCAGCAGCTTAGCTTATGGCACAGATACGCAGTATTTT. It specifies CASSLAYGTDTQYF.

This chain links TRBV20-1 with TRBJ2-2, with 7 bases lining up with TRBD2. The CDR3 loop spans 16 amino acids. Germline CDR1 and CDR2: DFQATT and SNEGSKA (reference sequence). Trimming took 0 bases from V and 0 from J; bases not matched to a gene: 4. The CDR3 is CSARDARGANTGELFF. The CDR3 DNA reads as TGCAGTGCTAGAGACGCCCGGGGGGCGAACACCGGGGAGCTGTTTTTT.

This clonotype appeared a few times. CDR3 sequence: CASSALAGQYTGELFF. As DNA, the CDR3 is TGTGCCAGCAGCGCACTAGCGGGGCAATACACCGGGGAGCTGTTTTTT. V usage is TRBV7-6 and J usage is TRBJ2-2, with 10 bases fitting TRBD2. Germline assignment: CDR1 SGHVS and CDR2 FNYEAQ. V shed 5 bases and J 3 bases; nucleotides not matched to a gene: 6. The CDR3 has 16 residues.

This clonotype came up many times. The J gene is TRBJ2-7, the V gene TRBV6-5, with D possibly TRBD2 on 6 matching bases. The CDR3 length is 13 residues. CDR1 MNHEY and CDR2 SVGAGI come from the germline V gene. V was cut by 4 bases and J by 0 bases, with 7 bases left in between. CDR3: CASSWGVSYEQYF. The DNA for the CDR3 is TGTGCCAGCAGTTGGGGGGTCTCCTACGAGCAGTACTTC.

The chain carries TRBV10-2 and TRBJ2-7; unclear D gene. This CDR3 spans 13 amino acids. V was cut by 3 bases and J by 2 bases, with 8 bases left in between. CDR1 and CDR2 from the germline V gene are WSHSY and SAAADI. CDR3 sequence: CASSEDEAYEQYF. CDR3 DNA sequence: TGCGCCAGCAGTGAAGATGAAGCCTACGAGCAGTACTTC.

This clonotype turned up a few times. The J gene is TRBJ1-1, the V gene TRBV7-4; D remains unclear. Germline V gene data show CDR1 as SGHVT and CDR2 as SQSDAQ. The CDR3 runs to 14 residues. V lost 0 bases to trimming and J lost 4 bases, with 9 bases between them. CDR3 sequence: CASSLAKAGTEAFF. CDR3 bases: TGTGCCAGCAGCTTAGCTAAGGCGGGCACTGAAGCTTTCTTT.

The CDR3 bases are TGTGCCAGCAGCACCTGGGAGGAGGCAGATGAGCAGTTCTTC. Translated: CASSTWEEADEQFF. The rearrangement uses TRBV7-2 and TRBJ2-1, with D possibly matching TRBD2 (6 bases). The CDR3 sequence is 14 residues long. The germline V gene has CDR1 SGHTA and CDR2 FQGNSA. V was pared by 5 bases and J by 8 bases, with 16 bases between.

The chain joins TRBV5-4 to TRBJ2-2, with D maybe TRBD2 (5 bases). Trimming removed 5 bases at V and 7 bases at J, with 12 bases between. Germline assignment: CDR1 SGHNT and CDR2 YYREEE (reference sequence). The CDR3 contains 13 residues. The CDR3 DNA sequence: TGTGCCAGCAGACTAGATGGTTTCGGGGAGCTGTTTTTT. As protein: CASRLDGFGELFF. The variable domain in full, completed from reference TRBV5-4 and TRBJ2-2, reads ETGVTQSPTHLIKTRGQQVTLRCSSQSGHNTVSWYQQALGQGPQFIFQYYREEENGRGNFPPRFSGLQFPNYSSELNVNALELDDSALYLCASRLDGFGELFFGEGSRLTVL.

The chain is built from TRBV29-1 and TRBJ2-1; no clear D gene. The germline CDR1 and CDR2 sequences are SQVTM and ANQGSEA. Trimming took 5 bases from V and 1 from J, leaving 15 bases between them. There are 15 residues in the CDR3. For the CDR3, the DNA is TGCAGCGTTCACGAATTGACGGTTTCCTACAATGAGCAGTTCTTC. This gives the protein CSVHELTVSYNEQFF.

The chain links TRBV27 to TRBJ2-7, with D perhaps matching TRBD1 (6 bases). The CDR3 is made up of 14 amino acids. V lost 4 bases, J lost 2 bases, and 12 bases lay in between. CDR1 is MNHEY and CDR2 is SMNVEV in the germline V gene (reference sequence). CDR3 DNA sequence: TGTGCCAGCAGTTACTCAGGGGCGGCCTACGAGCAGTACTTC. Its protein is CASSYSGAAYEQYF.

The gene calls are TRBV5-1 and TRBJ1-2; 10 bases are a match to TRBD1. This CDR3 has 17 amino acids. The junction had 13 bases not matched to a gene; V was cut back by 0 bases and J by 8 bases. Germline CDR1 SGHRS, CDR2 YFSETQ. CDR3 amino acids: CASSLGWTGGSSEGYTF. Written as DNA, the CDR3 is TGCGCCAGCAGCTTGGGATGGACAGGGGGTTCCTCGGAAGGCTACACCTTC.

This clonotype was observed a handful of times. The V and J genes are TRBV4-1 and TRBJ2-1; 12 nucleotides align to TRBD1. Germline V CDR1 and CDR2: MGHRA, YSYEKL. The ends lost 4 bases at V and 4 bases at J; junction bases unmatched: 5. The CDR3 runs to 16 residues. In DNA, the CDR3 is TGCGCCAGCAGCCCCAGGGACAGGGGGCAGTACAATGAGCAGTTCTTC. It translates to CASSPRDRGQYNEQFF.

This clonotype was seen at least ten times. The J gene is TRBJ2-3, the V gene TRBV7-2, with TRBD2 matching 12 bases. The CDR3 consists of 17 residues. Germline V gene lookup returns CDR1 SGHTA and CDR2 FQGNSA. Trimming took 3 bases from V and 0 from J; bases not matched to a gene: 4. CDR3 in amino acids: CASSFLAGGLSTDTQYF. CDR3 nucleotide sequence: TGTGCCAGCAGCTTCCTAGCGGGGGGGCTGAGCACAGATACGCAGTATTTT.